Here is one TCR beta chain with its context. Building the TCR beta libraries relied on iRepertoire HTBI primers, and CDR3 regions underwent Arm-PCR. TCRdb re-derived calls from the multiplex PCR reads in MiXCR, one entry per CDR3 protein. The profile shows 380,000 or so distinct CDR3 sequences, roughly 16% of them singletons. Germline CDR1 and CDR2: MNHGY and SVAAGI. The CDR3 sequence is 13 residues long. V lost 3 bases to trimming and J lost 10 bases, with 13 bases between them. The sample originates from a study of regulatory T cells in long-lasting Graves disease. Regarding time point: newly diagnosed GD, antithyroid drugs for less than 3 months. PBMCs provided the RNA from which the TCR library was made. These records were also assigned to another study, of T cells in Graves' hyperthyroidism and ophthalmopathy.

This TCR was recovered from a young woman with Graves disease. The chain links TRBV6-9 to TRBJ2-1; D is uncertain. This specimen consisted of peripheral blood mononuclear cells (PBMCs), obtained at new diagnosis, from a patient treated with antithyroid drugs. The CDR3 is CASSYGQKVEQFF. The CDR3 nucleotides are TGTGCCAGCAGTTACGGGCAGAAAGTCGAGCAGTTCTTC.